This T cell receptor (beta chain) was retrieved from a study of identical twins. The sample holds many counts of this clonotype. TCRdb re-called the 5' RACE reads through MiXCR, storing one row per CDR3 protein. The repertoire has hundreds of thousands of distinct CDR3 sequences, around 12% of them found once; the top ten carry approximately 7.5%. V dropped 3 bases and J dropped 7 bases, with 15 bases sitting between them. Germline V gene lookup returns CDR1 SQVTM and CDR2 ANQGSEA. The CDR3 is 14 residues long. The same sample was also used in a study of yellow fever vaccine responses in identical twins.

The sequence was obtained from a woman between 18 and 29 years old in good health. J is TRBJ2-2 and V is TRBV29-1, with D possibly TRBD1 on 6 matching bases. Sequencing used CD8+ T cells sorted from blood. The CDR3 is CSVDPQGTSGELFF. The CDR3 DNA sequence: TGCAGCGTTGATCCCCAGGGGACGAGCGGGGAGCTGTTTTTT.